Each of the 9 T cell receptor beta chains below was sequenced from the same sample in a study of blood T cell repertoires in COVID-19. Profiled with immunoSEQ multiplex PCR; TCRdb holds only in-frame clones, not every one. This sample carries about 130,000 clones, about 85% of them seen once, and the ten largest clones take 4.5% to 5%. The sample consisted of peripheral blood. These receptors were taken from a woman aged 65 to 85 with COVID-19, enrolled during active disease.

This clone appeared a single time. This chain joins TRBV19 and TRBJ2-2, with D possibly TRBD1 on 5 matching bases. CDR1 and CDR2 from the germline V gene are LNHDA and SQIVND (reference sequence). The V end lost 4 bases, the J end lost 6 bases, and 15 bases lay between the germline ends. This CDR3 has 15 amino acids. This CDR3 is CASSKTPGSPGELFF. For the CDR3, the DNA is TGTGCCAGTAGTAAAACCCCAGGGTCGCCCGGGGAGCTGTTTTTT.

The CDR3 protein is CASSLGTGGGGGAFF. The CDR3 coding sequence is TGTGCCAGCAGCTTGGGCACAGGGGGCGGCGGGGGAGCTTTCTTT. This chain joins TRBV5-5 and TRBJ1-1; TRBD1 matches 9 bases. The CDR3 runs 15 residues. The V and J ends lost 0 bases and 10 bases, in that order; junction bases with no gene match: 10. The germline V gene has CDR1 SGHKS and CDR2 YYEKEE (reference sequence).

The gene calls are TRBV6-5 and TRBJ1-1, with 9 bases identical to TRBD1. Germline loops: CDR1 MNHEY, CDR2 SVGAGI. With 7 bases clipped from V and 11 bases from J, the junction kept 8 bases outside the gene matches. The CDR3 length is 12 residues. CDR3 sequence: CASILDRGLAFF. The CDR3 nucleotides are TGTGCCAGCATCCTGGACAGGGGTCTGGCTTTCTTT.

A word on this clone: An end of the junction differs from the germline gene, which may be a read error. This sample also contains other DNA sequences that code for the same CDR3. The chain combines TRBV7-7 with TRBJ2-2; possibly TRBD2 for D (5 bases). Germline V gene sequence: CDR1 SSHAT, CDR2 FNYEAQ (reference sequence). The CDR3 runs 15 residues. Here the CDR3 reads CASSPEPTSGGELFF. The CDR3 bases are TGCGCTAGCAGCCCCGAGCCCACATCAGGCGGGGAGCTGTTTTTT.

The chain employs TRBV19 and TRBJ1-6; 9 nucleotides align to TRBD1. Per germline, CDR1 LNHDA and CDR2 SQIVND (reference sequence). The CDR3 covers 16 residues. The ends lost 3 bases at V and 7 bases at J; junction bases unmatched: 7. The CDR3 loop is CASSIGDRVWNSPLHF. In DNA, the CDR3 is TGTGCCAGTAGTATTGGGGACAGGGTATGGAATTCACCCCTCCACTTT.

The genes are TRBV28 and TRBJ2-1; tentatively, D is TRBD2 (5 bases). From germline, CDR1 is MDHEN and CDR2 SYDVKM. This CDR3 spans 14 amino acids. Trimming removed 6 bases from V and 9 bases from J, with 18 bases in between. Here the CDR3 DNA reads TGTGCCAGCAGAATACCCGGACTGACGGGTGAGCAGTTCTTC. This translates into CASRIPGLTGEQFF.

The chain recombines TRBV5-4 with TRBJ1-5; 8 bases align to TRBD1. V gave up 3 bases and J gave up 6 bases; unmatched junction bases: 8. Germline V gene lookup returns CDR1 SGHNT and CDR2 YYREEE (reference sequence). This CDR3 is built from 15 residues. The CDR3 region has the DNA TGTGCCAGCAGCTCGGACAGGGCGGTGGGTCAGCCCCAGCATTTT. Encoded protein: CASSSDRAVGQPQHF.

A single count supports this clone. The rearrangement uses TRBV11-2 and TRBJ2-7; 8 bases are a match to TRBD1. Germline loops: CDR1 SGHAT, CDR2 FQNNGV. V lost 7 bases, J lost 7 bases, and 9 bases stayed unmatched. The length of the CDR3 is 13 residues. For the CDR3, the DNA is TGTGCCAGCACCCGACAGGGGATGGGGGAGCAGTACTTC. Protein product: CASTRQGMGEQYF.

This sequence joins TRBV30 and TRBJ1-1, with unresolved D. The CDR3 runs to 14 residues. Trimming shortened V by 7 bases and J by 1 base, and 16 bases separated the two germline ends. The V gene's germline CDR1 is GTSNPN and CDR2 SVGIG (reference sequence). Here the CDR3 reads CASTRGSKNTEAFF. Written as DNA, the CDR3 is TGTGCCTCGACGCGGGGAAGTAAGAACACTGAAGCTTTCTTT.